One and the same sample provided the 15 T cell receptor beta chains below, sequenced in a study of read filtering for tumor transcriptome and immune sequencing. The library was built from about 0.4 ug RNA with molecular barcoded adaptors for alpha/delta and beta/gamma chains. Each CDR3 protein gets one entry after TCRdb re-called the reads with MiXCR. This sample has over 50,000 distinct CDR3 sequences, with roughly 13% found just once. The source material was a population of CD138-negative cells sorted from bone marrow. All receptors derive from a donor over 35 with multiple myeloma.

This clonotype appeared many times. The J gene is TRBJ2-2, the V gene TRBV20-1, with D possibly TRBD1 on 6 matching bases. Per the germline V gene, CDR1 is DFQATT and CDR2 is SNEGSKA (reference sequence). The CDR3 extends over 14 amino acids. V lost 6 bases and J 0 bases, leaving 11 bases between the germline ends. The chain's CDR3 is CSAHTGSNTGELFF. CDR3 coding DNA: TGCAGTGCGCACACAGGGTCGAACACCGGGGAGCTGTTTTTT.

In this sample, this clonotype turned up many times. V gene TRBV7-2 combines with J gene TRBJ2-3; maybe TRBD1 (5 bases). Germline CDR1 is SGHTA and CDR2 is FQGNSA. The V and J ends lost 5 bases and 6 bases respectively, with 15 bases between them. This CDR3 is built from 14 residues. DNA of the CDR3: TGTGCCAGCAGCCCTCTAGGGGCAGGGGATACGCAGTATTTT. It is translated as CASSPLGAGDTQYF. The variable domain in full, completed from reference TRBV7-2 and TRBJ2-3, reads GAGVSQSPSNKVTEKGKDVELRCDPISGHTALYWYRQSLGQGLEFLIYFQGNSAPDKSGLPSDRFSAERTGGSVSTLTIQRTQQEDSAVYLCASSPLGAGDTQYFGPGTRLTVL.

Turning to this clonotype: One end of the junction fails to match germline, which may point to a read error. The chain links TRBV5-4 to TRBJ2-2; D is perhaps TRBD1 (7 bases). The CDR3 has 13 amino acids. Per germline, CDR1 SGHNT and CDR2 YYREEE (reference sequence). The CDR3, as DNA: TGTGACAGCAGGGGGGATTCGGCCGGGGAGCTGTTTTTT. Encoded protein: CDSRGDSAGELFF. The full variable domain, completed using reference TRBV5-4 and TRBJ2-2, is ETGVTQSPTHLIKTRGQQVTLRCSSQSGHNTVSWYQQALGQGPQFIFQYYREEENGRGNFPPRFSGLQFPNYSSELNVNALELDDSALYLCDSRGDSAGELFFGEGSRLTVL.

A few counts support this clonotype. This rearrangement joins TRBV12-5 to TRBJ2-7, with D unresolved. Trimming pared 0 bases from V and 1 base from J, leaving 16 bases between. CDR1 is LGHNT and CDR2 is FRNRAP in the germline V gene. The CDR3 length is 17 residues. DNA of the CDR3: TGTGCTAGTGGTTTGGTAGTGGCAGGCCGACCATCCTACGAGCAGTACTTC. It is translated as CASGLVVAGRPSYEQYF.

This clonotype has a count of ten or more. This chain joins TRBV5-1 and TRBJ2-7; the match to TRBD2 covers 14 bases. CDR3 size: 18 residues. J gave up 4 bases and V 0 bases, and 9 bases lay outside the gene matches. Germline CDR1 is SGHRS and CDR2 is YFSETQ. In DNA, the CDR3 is TGCGCCAGCAGCTTGGGACTAGCGGGAGGGCGGACACAATACGAGCAGTACTTC. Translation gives CASSLGLAGGRTQYEQYF.

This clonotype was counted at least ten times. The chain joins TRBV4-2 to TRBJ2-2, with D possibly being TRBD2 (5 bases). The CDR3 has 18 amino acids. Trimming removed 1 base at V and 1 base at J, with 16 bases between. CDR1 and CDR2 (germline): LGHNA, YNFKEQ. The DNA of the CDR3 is TGTGCCAGCAGCCAAGGTCCACCCTCCGGAGGGAACACCGGGGAGCTGTTTTTT. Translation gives CASSQGPPSGGNTGELFF.

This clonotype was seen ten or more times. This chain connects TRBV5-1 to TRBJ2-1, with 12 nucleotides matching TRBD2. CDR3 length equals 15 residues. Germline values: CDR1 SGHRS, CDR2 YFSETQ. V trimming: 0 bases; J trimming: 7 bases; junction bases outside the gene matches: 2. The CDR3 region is CASSLETSGSNEQFF. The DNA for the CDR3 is TGCGCCAGCAGCTTGGAGACTAGCGGGAGTAATGAGCAGTTCTTC. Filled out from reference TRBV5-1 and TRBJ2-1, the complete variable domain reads KAGVTQTPRYLIKTRGQQVTLSCSPISGHRSVSWYQQTPGQGLQFLFEYFSETQRNKGNFPGRFSGRQFSNSRSEMNVSTLELGDSALYLCASSLETSGSNEQFFGPGTRLTVL.

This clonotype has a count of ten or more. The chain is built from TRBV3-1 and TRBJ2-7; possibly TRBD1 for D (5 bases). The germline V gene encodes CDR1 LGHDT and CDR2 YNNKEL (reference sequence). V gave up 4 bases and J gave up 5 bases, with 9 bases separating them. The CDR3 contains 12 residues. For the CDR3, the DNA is TGTGCCAGCAGCCGCGGACATAACGAGCAGTACTTC. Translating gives CASSRGHNEQYF.

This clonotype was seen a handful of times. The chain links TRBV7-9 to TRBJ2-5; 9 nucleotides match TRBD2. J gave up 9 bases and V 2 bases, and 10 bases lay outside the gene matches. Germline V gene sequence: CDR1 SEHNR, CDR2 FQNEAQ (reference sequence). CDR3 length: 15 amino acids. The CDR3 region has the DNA TGTGCCAGCAGCTTACGACTAGCGGAGGGGTTGGCCCAGTACTTC. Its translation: CASSLRLAEGLAQYF. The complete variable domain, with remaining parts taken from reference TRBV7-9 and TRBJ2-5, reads DTGVSQNPRHKITKRGQNVTFRCDPISEHNRLYWYRQTLGQGPEFLTYFQNEAQLEKSRLLSDRFSAERPKGSFSTLEIQRTEQGDSAMYLCASSLRLAEGLAQYFGPGTRLLVL.

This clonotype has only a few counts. The CDR3 here is CASSLAGFGNTIYF. CDR3 DNA: TGTGCCAGCAGCTTAGCTGGTTTTGGAAACACCATATATTTT. V and J are TRBV11-2 and TRBJ1-3; D unclear. The V end was cut by 1 base, the J end by 3 bases, with 7 bases between. The CDR3 is 14 amino acids. From germline, CDR1 is SGHAT and CDR2 FQNNGV.

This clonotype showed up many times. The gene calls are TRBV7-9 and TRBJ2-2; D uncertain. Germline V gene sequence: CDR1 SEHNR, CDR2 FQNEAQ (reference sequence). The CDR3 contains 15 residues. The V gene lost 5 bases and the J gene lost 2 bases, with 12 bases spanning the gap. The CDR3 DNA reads TGTGCCAGCAGCACCCTAGGTGGAAACACCGGGGAGCTGTTTTTT. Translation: CASSTLGGNTGELFF.

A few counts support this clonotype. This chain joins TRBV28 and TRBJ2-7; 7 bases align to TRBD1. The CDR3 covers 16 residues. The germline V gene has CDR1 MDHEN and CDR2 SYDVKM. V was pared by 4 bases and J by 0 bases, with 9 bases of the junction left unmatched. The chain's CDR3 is CASSSPGQESSYEQYF. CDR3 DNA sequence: TGTGCCAGCAGTTCCCCTGGACAGGAATCCTCCTACGAGCAGTACTTC.

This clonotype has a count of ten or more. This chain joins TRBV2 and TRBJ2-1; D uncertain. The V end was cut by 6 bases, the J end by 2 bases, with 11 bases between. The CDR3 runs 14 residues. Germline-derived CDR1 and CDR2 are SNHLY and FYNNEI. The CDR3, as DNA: TGTGCCAGCAGCCTTGCGGCAGCCTACAATGAGCAGTTCTTC. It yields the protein CASSLAAAYNEQFF.

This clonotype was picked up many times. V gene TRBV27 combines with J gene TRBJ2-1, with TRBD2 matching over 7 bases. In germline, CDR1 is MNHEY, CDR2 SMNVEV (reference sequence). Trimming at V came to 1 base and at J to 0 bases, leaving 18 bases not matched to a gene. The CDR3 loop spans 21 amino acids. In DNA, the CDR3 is TGTGCCAGCAGTTTATATCCTAGCGGCAGGGTTGGGGGGGGCTCCTACAATGAGCAGTTCTTC. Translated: CASSLYPSGRVGGGSYNEQFF.

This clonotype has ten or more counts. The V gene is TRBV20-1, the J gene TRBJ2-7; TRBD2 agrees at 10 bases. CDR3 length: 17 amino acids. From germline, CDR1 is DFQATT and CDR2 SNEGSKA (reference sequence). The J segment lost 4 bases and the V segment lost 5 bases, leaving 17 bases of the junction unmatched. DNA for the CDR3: TGCAGTGCTCACGTCCAGGGGCTAGCGGGAGTGTCGTACGAGCAGTACTTC. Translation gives CSAHVQGLAGVSYEQYF.